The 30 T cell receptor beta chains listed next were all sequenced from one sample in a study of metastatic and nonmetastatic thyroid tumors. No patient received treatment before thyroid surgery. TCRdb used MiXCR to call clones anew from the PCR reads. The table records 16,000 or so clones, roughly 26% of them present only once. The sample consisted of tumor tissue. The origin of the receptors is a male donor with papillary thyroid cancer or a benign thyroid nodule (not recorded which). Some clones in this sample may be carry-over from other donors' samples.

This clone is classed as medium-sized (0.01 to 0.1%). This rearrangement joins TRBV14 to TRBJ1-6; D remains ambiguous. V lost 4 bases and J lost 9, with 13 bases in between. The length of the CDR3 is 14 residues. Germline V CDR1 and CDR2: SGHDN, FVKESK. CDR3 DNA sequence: TGTGCCAGCAGCCCGCTCCTCGTAGGTTCACCCCTCCACTTT. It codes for CASSPLLVGSPLHF.

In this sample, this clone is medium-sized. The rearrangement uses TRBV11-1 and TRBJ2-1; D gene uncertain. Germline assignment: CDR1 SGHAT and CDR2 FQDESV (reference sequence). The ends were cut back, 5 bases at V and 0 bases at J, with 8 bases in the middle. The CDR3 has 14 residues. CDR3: CASSPPSSYNEQFF. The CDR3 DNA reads TGTGCCAGCAGCCCCCCAAGCTCCTACAATGAGCAGTTCTTC.

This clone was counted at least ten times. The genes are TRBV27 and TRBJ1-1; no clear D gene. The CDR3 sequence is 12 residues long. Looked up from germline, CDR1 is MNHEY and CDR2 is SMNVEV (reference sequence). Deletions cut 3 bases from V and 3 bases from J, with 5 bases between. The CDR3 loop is CASSFKDTEAFF. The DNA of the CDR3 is TGTGCCAGCAGTTTCAAGGACACTGAAGCTTTCTTT.

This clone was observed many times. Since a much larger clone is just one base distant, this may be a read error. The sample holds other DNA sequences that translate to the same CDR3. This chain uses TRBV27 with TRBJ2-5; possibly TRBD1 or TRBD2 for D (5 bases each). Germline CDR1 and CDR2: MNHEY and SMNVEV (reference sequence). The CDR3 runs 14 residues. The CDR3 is CASSFNQGVETRYF. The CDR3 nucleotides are TGTGCCAGCAGTTTTAACCAGGGAGTCGAGACCCGGTACTTC.

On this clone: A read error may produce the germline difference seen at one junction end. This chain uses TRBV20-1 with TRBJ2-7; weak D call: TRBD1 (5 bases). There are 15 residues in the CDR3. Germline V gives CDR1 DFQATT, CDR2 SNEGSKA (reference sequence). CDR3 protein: CSANRRWGLAYEHYF. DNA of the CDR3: TGCAGTGCAAACCGCCGGTGGGGCCTTGCCTACGAGCATTACTTC.

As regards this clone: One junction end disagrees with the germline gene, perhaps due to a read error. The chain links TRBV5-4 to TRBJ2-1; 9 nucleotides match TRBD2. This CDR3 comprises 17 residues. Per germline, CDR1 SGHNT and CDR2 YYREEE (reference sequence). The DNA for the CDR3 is TGTGCCAGCATCTTGGGTATGAGGCTAGCGGGGCACAATGAGCAGTTCTTC. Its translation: CASILGMRLAGHNEQFF. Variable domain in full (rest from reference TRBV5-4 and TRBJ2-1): ETGVTQSPTHLIKTRGQQVTLRCSSQSGHNTVSWYQQALGQGPQFIFQYYREEENGRGNFPPRFSGLQFPNYSSELNVNALELDDSALYLCASILGMRLAGHNEQFFGPGTRLTVL.

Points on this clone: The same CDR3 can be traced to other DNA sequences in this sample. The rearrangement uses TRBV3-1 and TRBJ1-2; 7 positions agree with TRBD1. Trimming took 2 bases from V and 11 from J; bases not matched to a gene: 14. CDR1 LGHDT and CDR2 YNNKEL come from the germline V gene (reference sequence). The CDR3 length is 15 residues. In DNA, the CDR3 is TGTGCCAGCAGCCAATGGAGGGGGCCCCTTCAGGGATACACCTTC. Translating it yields CASSQWRGPLQGYTF.

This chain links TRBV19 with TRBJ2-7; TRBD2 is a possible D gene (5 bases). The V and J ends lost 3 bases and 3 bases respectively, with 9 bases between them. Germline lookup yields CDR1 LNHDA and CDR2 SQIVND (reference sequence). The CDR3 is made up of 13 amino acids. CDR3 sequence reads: CASSIGDYYEQYF. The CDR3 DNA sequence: TGTGCCAGTAGTATCGGGGATTACTACGAGCAGTACTTC.

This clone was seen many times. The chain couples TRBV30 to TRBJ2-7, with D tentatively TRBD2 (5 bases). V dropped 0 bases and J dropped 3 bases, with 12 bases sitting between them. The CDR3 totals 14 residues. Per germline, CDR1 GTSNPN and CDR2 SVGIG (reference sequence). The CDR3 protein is CAWSVLGGLYEQYF. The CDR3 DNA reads TGTGCCTGGAGTGTACTGGGCGGACTCTACGAGCAGTACTTC.

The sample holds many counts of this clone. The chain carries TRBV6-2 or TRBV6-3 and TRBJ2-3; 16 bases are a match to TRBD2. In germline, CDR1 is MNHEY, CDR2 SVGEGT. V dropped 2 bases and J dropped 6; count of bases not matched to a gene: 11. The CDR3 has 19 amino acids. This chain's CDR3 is CASSYQIPGLAGGLDTQYF. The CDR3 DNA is TGTGCCAGCAGTTACCAAATCCCGGGACTAGCGGGGGGGTTGGATACGCAGTATTTT.

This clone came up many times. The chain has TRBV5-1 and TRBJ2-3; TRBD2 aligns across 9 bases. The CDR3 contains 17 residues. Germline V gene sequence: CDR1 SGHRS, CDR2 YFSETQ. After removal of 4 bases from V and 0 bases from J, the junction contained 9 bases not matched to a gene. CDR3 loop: CASSLDLAGVSTDTQYF. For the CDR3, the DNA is TGCGCCAGCAGCCTGGACTTAGCGGGAGTGAGCACAGATACGCAGTATTTT. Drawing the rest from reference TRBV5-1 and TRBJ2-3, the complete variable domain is KAGVTQTPRYLIKTRGQQVTLSCSPISGHRSVSWYQQTPGQGLQFLFEYFSETQRNKGNFPGRFSGRQFSNSRSEMNVSTLELGDSALYLCASSLDLAGVSTDTQYFGPGTRLTVL.

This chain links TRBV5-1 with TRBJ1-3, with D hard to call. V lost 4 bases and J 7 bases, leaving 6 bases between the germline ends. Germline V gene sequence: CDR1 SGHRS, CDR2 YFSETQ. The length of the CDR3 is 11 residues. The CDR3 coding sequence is TGCGCCAGCAGCAGTGAGAACACCATATATTTT. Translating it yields CASSSENTIYF.

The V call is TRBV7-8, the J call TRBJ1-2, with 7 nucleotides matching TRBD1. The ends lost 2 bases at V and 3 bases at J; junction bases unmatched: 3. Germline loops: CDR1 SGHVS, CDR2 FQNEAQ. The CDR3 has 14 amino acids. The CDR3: CASSLPDRDYGYTF. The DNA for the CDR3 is TGTGCCAGCAGCTTACCTGACAGGGACTATGGCTACACCTTC.

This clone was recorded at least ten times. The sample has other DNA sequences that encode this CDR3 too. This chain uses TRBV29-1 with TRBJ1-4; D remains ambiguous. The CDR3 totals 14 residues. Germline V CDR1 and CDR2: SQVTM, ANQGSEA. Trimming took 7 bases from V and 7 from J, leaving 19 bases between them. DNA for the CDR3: TGCAGCGCCGGCGGACGGAACGGAGGTGAAAAACTGTTTTTT. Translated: CSAGGRNGGEKLFF. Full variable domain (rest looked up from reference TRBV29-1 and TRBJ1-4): SAVISQKPSRDICQRGTSLTIQCQVDSQVTMMFWYRQQPGQSLTLIATANQGSEATYESGFVIDKFPISRPNLTFSTLTVSNMSPEDSSIYLCSAGGRNGGEKLFFGSGTQLSVL.

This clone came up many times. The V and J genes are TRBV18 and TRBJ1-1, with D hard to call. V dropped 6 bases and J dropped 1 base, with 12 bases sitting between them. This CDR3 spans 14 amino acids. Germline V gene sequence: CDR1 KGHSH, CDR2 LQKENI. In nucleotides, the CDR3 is TGTGCCAGCTCCATTAATAGGAGGAACACTGAAGCTTTCTTT. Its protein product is CASSINRRNTEAFF.

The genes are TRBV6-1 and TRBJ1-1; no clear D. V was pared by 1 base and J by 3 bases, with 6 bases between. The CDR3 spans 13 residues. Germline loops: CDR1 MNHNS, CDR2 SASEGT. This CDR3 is CASSEDMDTEAFF. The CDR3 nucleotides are TGTGCCAGCAGTGAAGACATGGACACTGAAGCTTTCTTT.

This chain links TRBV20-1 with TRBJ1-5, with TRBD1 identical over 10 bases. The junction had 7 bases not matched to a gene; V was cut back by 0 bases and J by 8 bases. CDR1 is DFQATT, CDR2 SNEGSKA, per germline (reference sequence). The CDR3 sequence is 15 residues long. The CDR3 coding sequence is TGCAGTGCTAGAGACGGGACAGGGGTCGGAGAGCCCCAGCATTTT. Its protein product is CSARDGTGVGEPQHF.

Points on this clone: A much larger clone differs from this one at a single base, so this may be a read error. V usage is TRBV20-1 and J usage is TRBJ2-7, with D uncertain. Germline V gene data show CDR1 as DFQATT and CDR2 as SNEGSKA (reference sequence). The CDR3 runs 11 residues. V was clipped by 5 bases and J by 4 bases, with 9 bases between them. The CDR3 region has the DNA TGCAGTGCTTGCGTGCTTTACGAGCAGTACTTC. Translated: CSACVLYEQYF.

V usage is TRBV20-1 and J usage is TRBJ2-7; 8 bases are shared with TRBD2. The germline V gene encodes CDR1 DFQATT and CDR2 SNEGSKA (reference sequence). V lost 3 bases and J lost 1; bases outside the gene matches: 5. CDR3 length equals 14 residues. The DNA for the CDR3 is TGCAGTGCTAGTTATAGCGGGAATTCCTACGAGCAGTACGTC. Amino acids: CSASYSGNSYEQYV.

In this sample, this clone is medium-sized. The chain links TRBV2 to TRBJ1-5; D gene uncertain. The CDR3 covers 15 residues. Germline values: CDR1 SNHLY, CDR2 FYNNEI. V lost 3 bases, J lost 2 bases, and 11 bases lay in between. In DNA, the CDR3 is TGTGCCAGCAGTGAGCTGGGAGGTGGCAATCAGCCCCAGCATTTT. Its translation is CASSELGGGNQPQHF.

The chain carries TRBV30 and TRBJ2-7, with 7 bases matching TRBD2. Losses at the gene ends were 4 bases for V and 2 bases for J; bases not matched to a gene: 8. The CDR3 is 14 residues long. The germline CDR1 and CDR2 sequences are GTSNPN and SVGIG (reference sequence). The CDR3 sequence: CAWNGAGITYEQYF. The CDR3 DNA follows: TGTGCCTGGAACGGAGCGGGAATTACCTACGAGCAGTACTTC.

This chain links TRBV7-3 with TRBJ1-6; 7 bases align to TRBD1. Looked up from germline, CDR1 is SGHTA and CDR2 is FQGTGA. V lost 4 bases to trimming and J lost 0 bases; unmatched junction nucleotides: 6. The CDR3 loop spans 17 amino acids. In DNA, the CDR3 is TGTGCCAGCAGCTGGGGACAGACTCCCTCCTATAATTCACCCCTCCACTTT. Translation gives CASSWGQTPSYNSPLHF. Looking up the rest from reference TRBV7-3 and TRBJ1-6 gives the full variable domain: GAGVSQTPSNKVTEKGKYVELRCDPISGHTALYWYRQSLGQGPEFLIYFQGTGAADDSGLPNDRFFAVRPEGSVSTLKIQRTERGDSAVYLCASSWGQTPSYNSPLHFGNGTRLTVT.

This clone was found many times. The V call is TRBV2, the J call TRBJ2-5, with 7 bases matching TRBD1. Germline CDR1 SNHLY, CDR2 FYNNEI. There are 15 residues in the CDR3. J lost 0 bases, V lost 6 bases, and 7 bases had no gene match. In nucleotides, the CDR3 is TGTGCCAGCAGGAGGGGACAGAAGTACCAAGAGACCCAGTACTTC. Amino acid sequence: CASRRGQKYQETQYF.

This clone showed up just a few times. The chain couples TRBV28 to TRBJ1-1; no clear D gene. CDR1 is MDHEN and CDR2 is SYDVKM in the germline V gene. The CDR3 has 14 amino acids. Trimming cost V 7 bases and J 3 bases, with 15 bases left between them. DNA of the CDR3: TGTGCCAGCATCCCTGCCGGTGACTACACTGAAGCTTTCTTT. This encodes CASIPAGDYTEAFF.

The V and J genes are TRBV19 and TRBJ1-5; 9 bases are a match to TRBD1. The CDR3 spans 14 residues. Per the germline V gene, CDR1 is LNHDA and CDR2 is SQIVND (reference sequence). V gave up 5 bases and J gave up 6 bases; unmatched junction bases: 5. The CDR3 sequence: CASSLTGGGQPQHF. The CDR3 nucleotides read TGTGCCAGTAGTTTAACAGGGGGCGGTCAGCCCCAGCATTTT.

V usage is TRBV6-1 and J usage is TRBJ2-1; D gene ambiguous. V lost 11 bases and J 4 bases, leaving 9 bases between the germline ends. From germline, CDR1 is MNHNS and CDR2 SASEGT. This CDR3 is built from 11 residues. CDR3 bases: TGTGCCGTTGACACATACAATGAGCAGTTCTTC. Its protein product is CAVDTYNEQFF.

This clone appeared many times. CDR3 amino acids: CASSDLAGPTDTQYF. The CDR3 DNA follows: TGTGCCAGCAGCGACCTGGCGGGGCCCACAGATACGCAGTATTTT. The chain uses TRBV7-3 and TRBJ2-3, with D tentatively TRBD2 (6 bases). This CDR3 contains 15 residues. Trimming took 5 bases from V and 2 from J, leaving 14 bases between them. Germline V CDR1 and CDR2: SGHTA, FQGTGA.

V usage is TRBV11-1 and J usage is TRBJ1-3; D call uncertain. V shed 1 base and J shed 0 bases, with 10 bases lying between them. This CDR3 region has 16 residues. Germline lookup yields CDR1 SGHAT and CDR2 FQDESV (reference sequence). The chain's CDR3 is CASSLGEVISGNTIYF. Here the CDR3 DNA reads TGTGCCAGCAGCTTAGGGGAGGTAATCTCTGGAAACACCATATATTTT.

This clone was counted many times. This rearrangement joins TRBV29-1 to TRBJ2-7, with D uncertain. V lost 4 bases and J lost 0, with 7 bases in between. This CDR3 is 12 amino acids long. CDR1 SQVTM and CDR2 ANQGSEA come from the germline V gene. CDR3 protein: CSVVAVSYEQYF. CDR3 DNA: TGCAGCGTTGTGGCGGTCTCCTACGAGCAGTACTTC.

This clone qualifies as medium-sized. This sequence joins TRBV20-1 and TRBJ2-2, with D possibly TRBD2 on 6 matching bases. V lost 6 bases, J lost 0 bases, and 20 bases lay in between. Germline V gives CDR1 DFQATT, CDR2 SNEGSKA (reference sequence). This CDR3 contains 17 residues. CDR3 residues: CSANLFGSGSNTGELFF. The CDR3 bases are TGCAGTGCCAACCTCTTTGGTAGCGGTTCGAACACCGGGGAGCTGTTTTTT.